This TCR beta chain comes out of a study of blood T cell repertoires in COVID-19. Background on the study: COVID-19 samples collected from the United States, Italy and Spain covered acute and convalescent phases. The cDNA or gDNA used as material had been derived from T cells, B-cell-depleted T cells, or PBMCs.

Authors' data handling: For nucleated cells, counts were estimated from reference gene primer amplification. The method was immunoSEQ multiplex PCR; TCRdb's version includes in-frame clones alone and lacks a portion of them. The V and J calls and clone size come from that table; D and trimming were worked out from the DNA. The table has 55,000 to 75,000 clones, roughly 86% seen once. V lost 1 base, J lost 9 bases, and 12 bases lay in between. CDR1 and CDR2 (germline): MDHEN, SYDVKM. CDR3 length: 13 residues. This receptor was identified in a man aged 50 to 59 with acute or convalescent COVID-19. The V gene is TRBV28, the J gene TRBJ2-5; a possible D gene is TRBD2 (6 bases). Sample: peripheral blood. CDR3 nucleotide sequence: TGTGCCAGCAGTTTATTTCGGGAGCGGGCCCAGTACTTC. This codes for CASSLFRERAQYF.